The 26 T cell receptor beta chains below were found in one sample sequenced in a study of breast tumors, draining lymph nodes, adjacent tissues. TCRdb re-derived calls from the multiplex PCR reads in MiXCR, one entry per CDR3 protein. The data contain 200,000 to 300,000 distinct CDR3 sequences, 30% to 35% of them singletons. Breast cancer patients provided tissue from their axillary draining lymph nodes. Sequencing was done on a sample of axillary lymph node tissue. These receptors were taken from a female donor with breast cancer. Some clones in this sample may be carry-over from other donors' samples.

This sequence joins TRBV14 and TRBJ2-7, with 7 nucleotides matching TRBD2. V shed 4 bases, J shed 1 base, and the junction held 4 bases outside the gene matches. The CDR3 sequence is 14 residues long. CDR1 is SGHDN and CDR2 is FVKESK in the germline V gene. The CDR3 loop is CASSRPGLSYEQYF. The CDR3 nucleotides are TGTGCCAGCAGCCGACCGGGACTATCCTACGAGCAGTACTTC.

Comment on this clonotype: Given a much more abundant clone one base away, this may be a read error. This rearrangement joins TRBV6-1 to TRBJ2-5, with 8 bases fitting TRBD2. Germline CDR1 is MNHNS and CDR2 is SASEGT. The CDR3 sequence is 15 residues long. CDR3 protein: CTSSETAGGGETQYF. The DNA of the CDR3 is TGTACCAGCAGTGAAACGGCGGGAGGAGGGGAGACCCAGTACTTC.

This clonotype was seen many times. The chain uses TRBV2 and TRBJ1-6, with 8 nucleotides matching TRBD1. The length of the CDR3 is 15 residues. The junction had 9 bases not matched to a gene; V was cut back by 7 bases and J by 7 bases. CDR1 and CDR2 from the germline V gene are SNHLY and FYNNEI. The CDR3: CASNPTGGGNSPLHF. The CDR3 DNA reads TGTGCCAGCAATCCCACAGGGGGAGGGAATTCACCCCTCCACTTT.

This clonotype was recorded at least ten times. The gene calls are TRBV7-9 and TRBJ2-7; TRBD2 aligns across 14 bases. The CDR3 consists of 18 residues. The V gene's germline CDR1 is SEHNR and CDR2 FQNEAQ (reference sequence). J was trimmed by 0 bases and V by 4 bases; bases with no gene match: 8. The CDR3 DNA reads TGTGCCAGCAGCTGGGAGGGACTAGCGGGAGTCCCCTCCTACGAGCAGTACTTC. Translating gives CASSWEGLAGVPSYEQYF.

Note on this clonotype: A much bigger clone sits one base away, suggesting this may be a read error. No conserved phenylalanine or tryptophan is present at the end of the CDR3, so a read error is the likely explanation. This chain joins TRBV20-1 and TRBJ2-7; D unresolved. This CDR3 region has 12 residues. Trimming removed 1 base at V and 5 bases at J, with 9 bases between. Germline CDR1 is DFQATT and CDR2 is SNEGSKA (reference sequence). CDR3 nucleotide sequence: TGCAGTGCTAGAGCAACAGCCAACGAGCAGTACCTC. It encodes CSARATANEQYL.

The rearrangement links TRBV10-1 to TRBJ1-1, with unresolved D. Germline lookup yields CDR1 WNHNN and CDR2 SYGVQD (reference sequence). V shed 0 bases and J shed 3 bases, with 5 bases lying between them. This CDR3 is built from 13 residues. CDR3 bases: TGCGCCAGCAGTGAGTCGGCGGACACTGAAGCTTTCTTT. This translates into CASSESADTEAFF.

This clonotype was counted many times. The chain combines TRBV29-1 with TRBJ1-1; possibly TRBD1 for D (6 bases). Trimming stripped 4 bases from V and 5 bases from J, with 14 bases between. CDR3 length: 13 amino acids. Germline-derived CDR1 and CDR2 are SQVTM and ANQGSEA. The CDR3 here is CSVVVGQGTEAFF. The CDR3 bases are TGCAGCGTTGTTGTGGGGCAGGGGACTGAAGCTTTCTTT.

This clonotype was seen a handful of times. The V and J genes are TRBV6-5 and TRBJ2-3; possibly TRBD2 for D (7 bases). The CDR3 runs 15 residues. Trimming left V 4 bases short and J 8 bases short, with 19 bases between. Looked up from germline, CDR1 is MNHEY and CDR2 is SVGAGI. In nucleotides, the CDR3 is TGTGCCAGCAGTTCCCCATCGGGGGGCGAGGCTACGCAGTATTTT. Protein product: CASSSPSGGEATQYF.

The table lists this clonotype with many counts. The chain is built from TRBV18 and TRBJ2-7, with D uncertain. This CDR3 is built from 15 residues. Trimming left V 5 bases short and J 3 bases short, with 17 bases between. CDR1 KGHSH and CDR2 LQKENI come from the germline V gene. The CDR3 protein is CASSAPPAGVYEQYF. Here the CDR3 DNA reads TGTGCCAGCTCAGCCCCACCCGCAGGCGTCTACGAGCAGTACTTC.

The chain combines TRBV2 with TRBJ1-1; 9 bases fit TRBD1. The junction had 3 bases not matched to a gene; V was cut back by 2 bases and J by 2 bases. Looked up from germline, CDR1 is SNHLY and CDR2 is FYNNEI. The CDR3 has 15 residues. DNA for the CDR3: TGTGCCAGCAGTGAATGGGGACAGGGTAACACTGAAGCTTTCTTT. This sequence encodes CASSEWGQGNTEAFF.

This chain uses TRBV5-6 with TRBJ1-2; D is possibly TRBD1 (5 bases). From germline, CDR1 is SGHDT and CDR2 YYEEEE. This CDR3 has 16 amino acids. V was trimmed by 7 bases and J by 0 bases, leaving 19 bases between them. The CDR3 loop is CASGRTRGGANYGYTF. The DNA for the CDR3 is TGTGCCAGCGGCCGAACTCGGGGGGGGGCTAACTATGGCTACACCTTC.

This clonotype was counted at least ten times. The genes are TRBV12-3 or TRBV12-4 and TRBJ2-5; D is perhaps TRBD1 (5 bases). The CDR3 covers 14 residues. Trimming removed 5 bases from V and 5 bases from J, with 15 bases in between. The CDR3 loop reads CASSHDSDVETQYF. CDR3 nucleotides: TGTGCCAGCAGTCACGACAGCGATGTGGAGACCCAGTACTTC.

The chain combines TRBV20-1 with TRBJ2-5; 9 bases map to TRBD2. The length of the CDR3 is 18 residues. The germline CDR1 and CDR2 sequences are DFQATT and SNEGSKA (reference sequence). V lost 2 bases to trimming and J lost 1 base; unmatched junction nucleotides: 14. The CDR3: CSARPFGGRVQGQETQYF. The CDR3 DNA reads as TGCAGTGCTAGACCTTTCGGCGGGAGGGTCCAGGGCCAAGAGACCCAGTACTTC.

This clonotype has ten or more counts. The chain links TRBV12-5 to TRBJ2-7, with 11 bases that match TRBD2. V was pared by 4 bases and J by 3 bases, with 8 bases of the junction left unmatched. Germline loops: CDR1 LGHNT, CDR2 FRNRAP. CDR3 length: 16 amino acids. The CDR3 region is CASGSLTSGVVYEQYF. The CDR3 nucleotides are TGTGCTAGTGGTTCACTGACTAGCGGGGTCGTCTACGAGCAGTACTTC.

This clonotype was detected ten times or more. V is TRBV10-1 and J is TRBJ2-3; 7 positions match TRBD2. Germline CDR1 reads WNHNN; CDR2 reads SYGVQD (reference sequence). V was pared by 6 bases and J by 4 bases, with 7 bases of the junction left unmatched. The CDR3 extends over 14 amino acids. The CDR3 nucleotides are TGCGCCAGCAGACCGAGGGAGGGCGCAGATACGCAGTATTTT. Translating gives CASRPREGADTQYF.

CDR3 bases: TGTGCCAGTAGTACCCCTTCCACCCGCCAAGGGTTTGGTCTCCATGCGCAGTACTTC. It codes for CASSTPSTRQGFGLHAQYF. V is TRBV19 and J is TRBJ2-7; D is unresolved. Trimming pared 4 bases from V and 9 bases from J, leaving 34 bases between. Germline assignment: CDR1 LNHDA and CDR2 SQIVND (reference sequence). The CDR3 has 19 residues. Supplemented by reference TRBV19 and TRBJ2-7, the full variable domain reads DGGITQSPKYLFRKEGQNVTLSCEQNLNHDAMYWYRQDPGQGLRLIYYSQIVNDFQKGDIAEGYSVSREKKESFPLTVTSAQKNPTAFYLCASSTPSTRQGFGLHAQYFGPGTRLTVT.

This clonotype is a singleton in its sample. This rearrangement joins TRBV10-3 to TRBJ1-6; 7 nucleotides align to TRBD1. CDR3 size: 14 residues. The germline CDR1 and CDR2 sequences are ENHRY and SYGVKD. This chain's CDR3 is CGIRGDGFNSPLHF. For the CDR3, the DNA is TGTGGGATCAGGGGGGACGGGTTTAATTCACCCCTCCACTTT.

This clonotype was recorded once. Given a much more abundant clone one base away, this may be a read error. V and J are TRBV7-8 and TRBJ1-3; D gene ambiguous. Trimming took off 6 bases at V and 2 bases at J, with 14 bases between the two ends. The germline V gene has CDR1 SGHVS and CDR2 FQNEAQ. The CDR3 has 15 amino acids. This CDR3 reads CASRVKAMPGNTIYF. Written as DNA, the CDR3 is TGTGCCAGCAGAGTCAAAGCGATGCCTGGAAACACCATATATTTT.

This clonotype was seen only a few times. In nucleotides, the CDR3 is TGTGCCAGCAGTGAACAGTTCACTGAAGCTTTCTTT. Protein product: CASSEQFTEAFF. The gene calls are TRBV2 and TRBJ1-1; no clear D gene. The CDR3 is 12 amino acids. CDR1 is SNHLY, CDR2 FYNNEI, per germline. V dropped 2 bases and J dropped 4 bases, with 5 bases sitting between them.

This clonotype was observed at least ten times. The V gene is TRBV9, the J gene TRBJ2-1, with 10 bases lining up with TRBD2. Unmatched junction bases numbered 8, after V lost 1 base and J lost 7 bases. The CDR3 runs 16 residues. Germline loops: CDR1 SGDLS, CDR2 YYNGEE. This CDR3 is CASSVRASGSINEQFF. The CDR3 DNA reads as TGTGCCAGCAGCGTAAGGGCTAGCGGGAGCATAAATGAGCAGTTCTTC.

This clonotype was picked up many times. J is TRBJ1-3 and V is TRBV12-5; D gene ambiguous. The CDR3 runs 11 residues. V was pared by 5 bases and J by 4 bases, with 3 bases between. The germline V gene has CDR1 LGHNT and CDR2 FRNRAP. The CDR3 nucleotides read TGTGCTAGTGGTCCAGGAAACACCATATATTTT. Residues: CASGPGNTIYF.

This clonotype was recorded only once. An end of the junction differs from the germline gene, which may be a read error. The rearrangement joins TRBV4-1 to TRBJ1-5, with 9 bases aligning to TRBD1. The CDR3 has 11 residues. CDR1 and CDR2 (germline): MGHRA, YSYEKL. The CDR3 spells CASSQGTGGGF. CDR3 DNA sequence: TGCGCCAGCAGCCAAGGAACAGGGGGCGGTTTT.

For this clonotype: A read error is possible here, since a much larger clone lies one base away. The genes are TRBV30 and TRBJ2-5, with TRBD1 as a possible D gene (6 bases). Trimming removed 1 base from V and 8 bases from J, with 8 bases in between. Germline CDR1 GTSNPN, CDR2 SVGIG (reference sequence). This CDR3 contains 11 residues. CDR3 sequence (DNA): TGTGCCTGGAGTGAAGGGGGTACCCAGTACTTC. Translation: CAWSEGGTQYF.

The chain has TRBV6-6 and TRBJ1-5; tentative D call: TRBD1 (6 bases). This CDR3 contains 14 residues. The germline gives CDR1 MNHNY, CDR2 SVGAGI (reference sequence). The V end was cut by 6 bases, the J end by 3 bases, with 12 bases between. The CDR3 loop is CASRKQGVNQPQHF. Written as DNA, the CDR3 is TGTGCCAGCAGAAAACAGGGAGTCAATCAGCCCCAGCATTTT.

This clonotype was counted ten times or more. V and J are TRBV24-1 and TRBJ1-6; D not resolved. There are 14 residues in the CDR3. V was shortened by 7 bases and J by 8 bases, with 14 bases between the two germline ends. CDR1 is KGHDR and CDR2 is SFDVKD in the germline V gene. DNA of the CDR3: TGTGCCACCAGCGACGGGAGGGCCGATTCACCCCTCCACTTT. Its protein product is CATSDGRADSPLHF.

As to this clonotype: This sequence may be a read error, since a much larger clone differs from it by one base. This rearrangement joins TRBV9 to TRBJ2-5; TRBD2 matches 11 bases. CDR1 is SGDLS and CDR2 is YYNGEE in the germline V gene. The CDR3 contains 14 residues. The CDR3 DNA reads as TGTGCCAGCAGTCCGACTAGCGGGAAAGAGACCCAGTCCTTC. Translating gives CASSPTSGKETQSF.